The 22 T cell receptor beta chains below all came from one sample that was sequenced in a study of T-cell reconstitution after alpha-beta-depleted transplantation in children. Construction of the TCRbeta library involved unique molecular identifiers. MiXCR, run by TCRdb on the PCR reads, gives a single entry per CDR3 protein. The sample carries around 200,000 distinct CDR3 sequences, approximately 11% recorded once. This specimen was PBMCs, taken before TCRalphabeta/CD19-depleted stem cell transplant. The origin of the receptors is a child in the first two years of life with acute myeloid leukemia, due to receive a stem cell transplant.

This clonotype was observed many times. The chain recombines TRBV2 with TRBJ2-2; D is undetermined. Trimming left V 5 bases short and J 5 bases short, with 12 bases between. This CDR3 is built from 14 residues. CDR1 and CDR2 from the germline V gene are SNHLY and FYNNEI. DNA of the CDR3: TGTGCCAGCAGTATTGTACCCAAAACCGGGGAGCTGTTTTTT. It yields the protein CASSIVPKTGELFF.

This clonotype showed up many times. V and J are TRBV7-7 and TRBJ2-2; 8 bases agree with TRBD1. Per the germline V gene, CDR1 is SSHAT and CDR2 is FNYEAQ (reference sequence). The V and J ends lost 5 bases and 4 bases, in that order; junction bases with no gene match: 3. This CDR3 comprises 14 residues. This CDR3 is CASSPGQVTGELFF. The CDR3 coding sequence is TGTGCCAGCAGCCCGGGACAGGTCACCGGGGAGCTGTTTTTT.

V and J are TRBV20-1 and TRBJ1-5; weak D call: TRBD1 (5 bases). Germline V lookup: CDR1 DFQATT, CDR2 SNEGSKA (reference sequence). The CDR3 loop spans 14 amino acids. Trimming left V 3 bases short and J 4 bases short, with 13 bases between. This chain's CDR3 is CSASHGTLNQPQHF. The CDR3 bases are TGCAGTGCTAGCCATGGGACCCTAAATCAGCCCCAGCATTTT.

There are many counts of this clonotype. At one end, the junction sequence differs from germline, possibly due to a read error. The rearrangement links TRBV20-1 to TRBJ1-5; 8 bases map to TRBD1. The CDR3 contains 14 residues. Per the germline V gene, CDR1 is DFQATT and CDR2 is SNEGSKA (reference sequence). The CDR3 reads CSARGQGWNQPQHF. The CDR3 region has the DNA TGCAGTGCGAGAGGACAGGGCTGGAATCAGCCCCAGCATTTT.

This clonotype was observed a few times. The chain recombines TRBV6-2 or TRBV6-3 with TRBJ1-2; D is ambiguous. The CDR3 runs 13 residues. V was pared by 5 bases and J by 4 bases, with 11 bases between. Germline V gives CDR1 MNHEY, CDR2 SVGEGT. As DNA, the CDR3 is TGTGCCAGCAGTGATGACATCCCCTATGGCTACACCTTC. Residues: CASSDDIPYGYTF.

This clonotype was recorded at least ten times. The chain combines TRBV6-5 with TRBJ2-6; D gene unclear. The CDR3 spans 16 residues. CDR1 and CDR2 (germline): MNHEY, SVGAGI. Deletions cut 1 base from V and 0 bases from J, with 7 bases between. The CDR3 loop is CASSYFGYSGANVLTF. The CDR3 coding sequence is TGTGCCAGCAGTTACTTTGGGTACTCTGGGGCCAACGTCCTGACTTTC.

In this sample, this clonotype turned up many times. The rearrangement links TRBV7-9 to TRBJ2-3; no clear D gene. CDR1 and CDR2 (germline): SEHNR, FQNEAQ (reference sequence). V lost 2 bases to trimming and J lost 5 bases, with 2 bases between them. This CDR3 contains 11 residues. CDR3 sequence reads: CASSLRDTQYF. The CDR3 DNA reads TGTGCCAGCAGCTTAAGAGATACGCAGTATTTT.

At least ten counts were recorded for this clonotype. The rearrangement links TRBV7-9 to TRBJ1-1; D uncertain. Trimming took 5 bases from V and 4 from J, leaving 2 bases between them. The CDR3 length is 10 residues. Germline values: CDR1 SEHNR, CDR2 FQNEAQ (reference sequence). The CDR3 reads CASSGTEAFF. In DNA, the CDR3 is TGTGCCAGCAGCGGCACTGAAGCTTTCTTT.

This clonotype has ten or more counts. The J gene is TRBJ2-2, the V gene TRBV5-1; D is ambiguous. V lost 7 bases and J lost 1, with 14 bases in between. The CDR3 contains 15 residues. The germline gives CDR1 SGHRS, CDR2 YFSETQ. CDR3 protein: CASSGRTLNTGELFF. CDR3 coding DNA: TGCGCCAGCTCGGGCCGGACCTTGAACACCGGGGAGCTGTTTTTT.

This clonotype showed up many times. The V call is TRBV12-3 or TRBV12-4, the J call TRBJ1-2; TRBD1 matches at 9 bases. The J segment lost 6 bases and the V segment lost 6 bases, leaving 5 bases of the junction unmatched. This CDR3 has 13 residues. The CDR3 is CASSLGTGNGYTF. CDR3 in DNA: TGTGCCAGCAGCCTTGGGACAGGGAATGGCTACACCTTC.

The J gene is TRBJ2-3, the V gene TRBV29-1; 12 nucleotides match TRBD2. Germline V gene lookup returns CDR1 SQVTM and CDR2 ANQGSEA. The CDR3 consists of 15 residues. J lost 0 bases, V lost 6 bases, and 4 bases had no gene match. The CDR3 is CSVRGLAGSTDTQYF. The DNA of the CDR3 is TGCAGCGTCCGAGGACTAGCGGGAAGCACAGATACGCAGTATTTT.

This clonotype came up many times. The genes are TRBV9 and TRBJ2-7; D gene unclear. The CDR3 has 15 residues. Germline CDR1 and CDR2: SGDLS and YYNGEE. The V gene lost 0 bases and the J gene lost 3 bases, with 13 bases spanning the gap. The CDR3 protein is CASSVGRSPFYEQYF. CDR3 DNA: TGTGCCAGCAGCGTAGGGAGATCCCCCTTCTACGAGCAGTACTTC.

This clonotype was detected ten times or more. The CDR3 nucleotides read TGCGCCAGCAGCTTGGCCGGACTATCCGACAATGAGCAGTTCTTC. This codes for CASSLAGLSDNEQFF. This rearrangement joins TRBV5-1 to TRBJ2-1; D is possibly TRBD2 (6 bases). The V gene's germline CDR1 is SGHRS and CDR2 YFSETQ. This CDR3 region has 15 residues. Trimming removed 0 bases from V and 5 bases from J, with 12 bases in between.

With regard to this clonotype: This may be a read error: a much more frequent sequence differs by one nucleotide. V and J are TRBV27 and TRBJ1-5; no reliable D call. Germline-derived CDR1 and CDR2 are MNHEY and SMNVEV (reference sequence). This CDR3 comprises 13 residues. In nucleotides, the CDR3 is TGTGCCAGCAGTTTATACGGGGTACAGCTCCAGCATTTT. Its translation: CASSLYGVQLQHF.

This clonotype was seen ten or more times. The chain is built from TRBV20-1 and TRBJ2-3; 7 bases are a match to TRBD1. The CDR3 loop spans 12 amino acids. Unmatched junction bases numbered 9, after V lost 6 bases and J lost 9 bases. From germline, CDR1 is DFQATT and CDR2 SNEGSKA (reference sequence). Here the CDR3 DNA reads TGCAGTGCGAGGGGGCCAGGGCTCACGCAGTATTTT. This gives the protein CSARGPGLTQYF.

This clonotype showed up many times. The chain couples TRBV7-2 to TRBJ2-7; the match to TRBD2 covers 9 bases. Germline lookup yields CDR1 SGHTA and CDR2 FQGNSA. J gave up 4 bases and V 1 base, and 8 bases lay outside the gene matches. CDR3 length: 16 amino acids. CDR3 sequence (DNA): TGTGCCAGCAGCTTAGAGGGGCTAGCGGGGATTTACGAGCAGTACTTC. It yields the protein CASSLEGLAGIYEQYF.

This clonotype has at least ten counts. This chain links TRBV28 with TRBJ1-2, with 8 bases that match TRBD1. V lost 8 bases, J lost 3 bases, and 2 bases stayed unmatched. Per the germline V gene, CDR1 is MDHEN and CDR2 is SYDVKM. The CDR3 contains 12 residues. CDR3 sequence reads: CASGQGYYGYTF. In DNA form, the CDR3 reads TGTGCCAGCGGACAGGGTTACTATGGCTACACCTTC.

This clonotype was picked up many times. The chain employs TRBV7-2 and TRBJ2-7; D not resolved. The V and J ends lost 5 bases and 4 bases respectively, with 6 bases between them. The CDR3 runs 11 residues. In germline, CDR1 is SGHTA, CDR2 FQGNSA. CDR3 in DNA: TGTGCCAGCAGCGTACAGTACGAGCAGTACTTC. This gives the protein CASSVQYEQYF. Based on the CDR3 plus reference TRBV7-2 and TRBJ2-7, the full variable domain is GAGVSQSPSNKVTEKGKDVELRCDPISGHTALYWYRQSLGQGLEFLIYFQGNSAPDKSGLPSDRFSAERTGGSVSTLTIQRTQQEDSAVYLCASSVQYEQYFGPGTRLTVT.

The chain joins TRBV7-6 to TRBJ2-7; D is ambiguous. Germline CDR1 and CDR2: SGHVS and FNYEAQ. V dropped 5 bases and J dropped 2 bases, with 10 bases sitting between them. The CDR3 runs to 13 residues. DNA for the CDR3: TGTGCCAGCAGCGCTGGCTCTCCCTACGAGCAGTACTTC. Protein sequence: CASSAGSPYEQYF.

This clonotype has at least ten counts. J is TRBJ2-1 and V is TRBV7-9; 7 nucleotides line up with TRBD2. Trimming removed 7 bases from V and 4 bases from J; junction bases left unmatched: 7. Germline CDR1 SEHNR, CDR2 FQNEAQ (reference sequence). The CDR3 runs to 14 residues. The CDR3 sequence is CASTLAVVYNEQFF. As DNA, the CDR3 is TGTGCCAGCACCCTAGCGGTGGTTTACAATGAGCAGTTCTTC.

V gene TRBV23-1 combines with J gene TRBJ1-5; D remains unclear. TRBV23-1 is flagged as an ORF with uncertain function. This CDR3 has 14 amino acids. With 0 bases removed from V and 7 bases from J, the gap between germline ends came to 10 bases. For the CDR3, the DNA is TGCGCCAGCAGTCAATCCCTCGGAGGGCAGCCCCAGCATTTT. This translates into CASSQSLGGQPQHF.

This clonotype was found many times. The CDR3 region is CSASAPAGYPYEQYF. The CDR3 DNA reads as TGCAGTGCTAGTGCGCCGGCGGGGTACCCCTACGAGCAGTACTTC. This sequence joins TRBV20-1 and TRBJ2-7, with D possibly being TRBD2 (6 bases). Deletions cut 3 bases from V and 2 bases from J, with 17 bases between. Per the germline V gene, CDR1 is DFQATT and CDR2 is SNEGSKA (reference sequence). The CDR3 is made up of 15 amino acids.